In its sample, the clone carrying this T cell receptor beta chain was seen once. As yet, its antigen is unknown. V lost 5 bases, J lost 7 bases, and 7 bases stayed unmatched. This CDR3 spans 14 amino acids. Germline CDR1 and CDR2: LNHDA and SQIVND (reference sequence). The data were taken from a study of cytomegalovirus exposure and HLA in healthy donors. About the research overall: The study placed around 85% of its 398 genotyped donors in the Caucasian-associated ancestry cluster. Regarding the study as a whole: The classifier reportedly diagnosed cytomegalovirus status with high sensitivity and specificity.

Researchers ran the PCR with 60 Vbeta and 13 Jbeta primers. The table came from immunoSEQ multiplex PCR; TCRdb's copy has only in-frame clones and leaves some out. The table includes more than 150,000 clones, about 80% detected once. This TCR came from a man aged 18 to 30 in good health and CMV-seronegative. The sample was PBMCs. The V gene is TRBV19, the J gene TRBJ1-4; the match to TRBD1 covers 7 bases. CDR3 amino acids: CASSSRQGGEKLFF. The CDR3 region has the DNA TGTGCCAGTAGTTCAAGGCAGGGGGGTGAAAAACTGTTTTTT.